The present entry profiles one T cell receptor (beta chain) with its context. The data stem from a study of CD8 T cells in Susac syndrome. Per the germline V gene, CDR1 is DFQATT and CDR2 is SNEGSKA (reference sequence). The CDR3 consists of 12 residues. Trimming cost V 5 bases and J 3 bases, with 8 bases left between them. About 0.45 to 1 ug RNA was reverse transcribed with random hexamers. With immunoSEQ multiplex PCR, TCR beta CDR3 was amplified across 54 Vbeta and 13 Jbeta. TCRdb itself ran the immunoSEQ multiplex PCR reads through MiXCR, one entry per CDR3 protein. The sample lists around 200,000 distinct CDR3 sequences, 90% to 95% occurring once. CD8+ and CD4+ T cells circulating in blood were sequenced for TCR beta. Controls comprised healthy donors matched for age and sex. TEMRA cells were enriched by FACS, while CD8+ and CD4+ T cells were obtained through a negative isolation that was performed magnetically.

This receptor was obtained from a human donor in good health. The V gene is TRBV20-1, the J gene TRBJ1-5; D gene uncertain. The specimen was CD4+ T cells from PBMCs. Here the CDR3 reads CSAGQNNQPQHF. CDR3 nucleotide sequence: TGCAGTGCTGGGCAGAACAATCAGCCCCAGCATTTT.